This TCR beta chain was documented in a study of T cells in Graves' hyperthyroidism and ophthalmopathy. RNA transcripts yielded amplified TCR beta CDR3 regions. The HTBI primer set served for first-round RT-PCR of the TCR CDR3. TCRdb fed the multiplex PCR reads into MiXCR, producing one record per CDR3 protein. The sample lists some 500,000 distinct CDR3 sequences; around 14% were seen once. Germline V lookup: CDR1 SGHVS, CDR2 FQNEAQ. The CDR3 covers 15 residues. The V end was cut by 3 bases, the J end by 6 bases, with 15 bases between. This clonotype was counted ten times or more. No ophthalmopathy progression within 18 months constituted stable Graves' hyperthyroidism.

This receptor was obtained from a woman aged 18-35 years with Graves' hyperthyroidism. The rearrangement joins TRBV7-8 to TRBJ2-1; D might be TRBD2 (5 bases). Sequencing was done on a sample of blood. The CDR3 spells CASSFRWASGNEQFF. For the CDR3, the DNA is TGTGCCAGCAGCTTCCGATGGGCGAGCGGCAATGAGCAGTTCTTC.